The next 16 T cell receptor beta chains were all read from a single sample in a study of T cells in Graves' hyperthyroidism and ophthalmopathy. There were TCR beta CDR3 regions amplified from RNA transcripts. HTBI primers were employed in a first-round RT-PCR of the TCR CDR3. TCRdb reprocessed the multiplex PCR reads via MiXCR and lists one record per CDR3 protein. The data hold 400,000 to 600,000 distinct CDR3 sequences, with 20% observed a single time. Sequencing was carried out using blood. These receptors were taken from a young man with Graves' hyperthyroidism.

This clonotype was found many times. This chain links TRBV12-3 or TRBV12-4 with TRBJ2-7, with D possibly being TRBD1 (6 bases). Trimming took 4 bases from V and 2 from J, leaving 18 bases between them. CDR3 length equals 16 residues. Here the CDR3 DNA reads TGTGCCAGCAGTTCATCTCAAGGGACATTGACCTACGAGCAGTACTTC. It translates to CASSSSQGTLTYEQYF.

This clonotype was seen at least ten times. The rearrangement uses TRBV2 and TRBJ1-2; TRBD1 agrees at 9 bases. The CDR3 covers 13 residues. Germline assignment: CDR1 SNHLY and CDR2 FYNNEI. Unmatched junction bases numbered 7, after V lost 6 bases and J lost 8 bases. Here the CDR3 reads CASRPGQGLGYTF. The CDR3 DNA reads TGTGCCAGCAGACCGGGACAGGGTCTCGGCTACACCTTC.

This clonotype was picked up a small number of times. V is TRBV15 and J is TRBJ2-2; D possibly matches TRBD1 or TRBD2 (5 bases each). The CDR3 totals 17 residues. Per the germline V gene, CDR1 is LNHNV and CDR2 is YYDKDF (reference sequence). Trimming pared 1 base from V and 4 bases from J, leaving 16 bases between. The CDR3 bases are TGTGCCACCAGCAGAGTGGCACGGGGCGCGGGCACCGGGGAGCTGTTTTTT. This codes for CATSRVARGAGTGELFF.

Many counts were recorded for this clonotype. The chain has TRBV2 and TRBJ2-5, with D uncertain. CDR3 length: 12 residues. V dropped 6 bases and J dropped 6 bases, with 11 bases sitting between them. Germline CDR1 and CDR2: SNHLY and FYNNEI. The CDR3 region has the DNA TGTGCCAGCAGCATGGGGTTTCAGACCCAGTACTTC. Translation gives CASSMGFQTQYF.

This clonotype was picked up many times. The chain has TRBV6-1 and TRBJ1-6, with 8 bases lining up with TRBD1. The CDR3 runs to 15 residues. Looked up from germline, CDR1 is MNHNS and CDR2 is SASEGT. The V and J ends lost 3 bases and 6 bases, in that order; junction bases with no gene match: 4. The CDR3 DNA reads as TGTGCCAGCAGTGATACAGGGGGATCTAATTCACCCCTCCACTTT. Protein sequence: CASSDTGGSNSPLHF.

There are a few counts of this clonotype. This chain links TRBV5-8 with TRBJ1-5; D gene uncertain. Germline V gene sequence: CDR1 SGHTS, CDR2 YDEGEE. Between the trimmed V and J ends, which lost 0 bases and 2 bases, there was a span of 9 bases. There are 15 residues in the CDR3. The CDR3 here is CASSLGNSGNQPQHF. CDR3 DNA sequence: TGTGCCAGCAGCTTGGGAAATTCGGGCAATCAGCCCCAGCATTTT.

The rearrangement links TRBV6-1 to TRBJ1-2; 9 positions agree with TRBD1. The ends lost 5 bases at V and 5 bases at J; junction bases unmatched: 9. This CDR3 region has 15 residues. The germline V gene has CDR1 MNHNS and CDR2 SASEGT. Here the CDR3 reads CASSSHPGTGYGYTF. As DNA, the CDR3 is TGTGCCAGCAGTAGCCACCCCGGGACAGGGTATGGCTACACCTTC.

This rearrangement joins TRBV12-3 or TRBV12-4 to TRBJ1-5; 8 bases are a match to TRBD1. This CDR3 is built from 17 residues. Trimming took 2 bases from V and 5 from J; bases not matched to a gene: 11. The DNA of the CDR3 is TGTGCCAGCAGTTTAAGAAGAGACAGGGGCGTGGATCAGCCCCAGCATTTT. Amino acid sequence: CASSLRRDRGVDQPQHF.

Concerning this clonotype: The junction departs from the called germline gene at one end, perhaps through a read error. The chain recombines TRBV28 with TRBJ2-6, with 13 bases identical to TRBD2. This CDR3 comprises 18 residues. CDR1 is MDHEN, CDR2 SYDVKM, per germline. This chain's CDR3 is CASSRGLAGASGANVLTF. The CDR3 DNA is TGTGCCAGCAGTCGCGGACTAGCGGGAGCCTCTGGTGCCAACGTCCTGACTTTC. Combining the CDR3 with reference TRBV28 and TRBJ2-6 gives the whole variable domain DVKVTQSSRYLVKRTGEKVFLECVQDMDHENMFWYRQDPGLGLRLIYFSYDVKMKEKGDIPEGYSVSREKKERFSLILESASTNQTSMYLCASSRGLAGASGANVLTFGAGSRLTVL.

This clonotype came up many times. The chain employs TRBV28 and TRBJ1-1; 11 positions match TRBD1. This CDR3 is 16 amino acids long. CDR1 and CDR2 (germline): MDHEN, SYDVKM. The V and J ends lost 3 bases and 4 bases, in that order; junction bases with no gene match: 7. The CDR3 DNA follows: TGTGCCAGCAGTTTGTGGGACAGGGGGATTCGCACTGAAGCTTTCTTT. Its translation: CASSLWDRGIRTEAFF.

This clonotype was observed at least ten times. The chain recombines TRBV7-9 with TRBJ2-7; D is uncertain. This CDR3 region has 13 residues. Trimming cost V 3 bases and J 2 bases, with 8 bases left between them. Germline CDR1 SEHNR, CDR2 FQNEAQ (reference sequence). CDR3 sequence reads: CASSFYATYEQYF. The CDR3 DNA follows: TGTGCCAGCAGCTTTTATGCTACCTACGAGCAGTACTTC.

Points on this clonotype: A single base separates this from a much larger clone, so it may be a read error. In this CDR3 the conserved last residue, phenylalanine or tryptophan, is missing, so a read error is likely. This chain uses TRBV6-2 or TRBV6-3 with TRBJ2-7, with 9 nucleotides matching TRBD2. This CDR3 comprises 16 residues. The V gene end was trimmed by 2 bases and the J gene end by 2 bases; junction bases not matched to a gene: 7. Per the germline V gene, CDR1 is MNHEY and CDR2 is SVGEGT. The CDR3 is CASSYDLAGSTYEQYL. CDR3 nucleotide sequence: TGTGCCAGCAGTTACGATCTAGCGGGGTCCACCTACGAGCAGTACCTC.

This clonotype was recorded at least ten times. The chain has TRBV11-2 and TRBJ2-5; D call uncertain. The germline V gene encodes CDR1 SGHAT and CDR2 FQNNGV. V gave up 6 bases and J gave up 3 bases, with 8 bases separating them. The CDR3 consists of 12 residues. CDR3 amino acids: CASRGIKETQYF. Written as DNA, the CDR3 is TGTGCCAGCAGGGGAATAAAAGAGACCCAGTACTTC. Full variable domain (rest looked up from reference TRBV11-2 and TRBJ2-5): EAGVAQSPRYKIIEKRQSVAFWCNPISGHATLYWYQQILGQGPKLLIQFQNNGVVDDSQLPKDRFSAERLKGVDSTLKIQPAKLEDSAVYLCASRGIKETQYFGPGTRLLVL.

This clonotype was counted at least ten times. This rearrangement joins TRBV6-2 or TRBV6-3 to TRBJ1-5; 7 bases map to TRBD1. Germline assignment: CDR1 MNHEY and CDR2 SVGEGT. The CDR3 spans 14 residues. Unmatched junction bases numbered 1, after V lost 2 bases and J lost 3 bases. The CDR3 here is CASSYGTANQPQHF. The CDR3 nucleotides read TGTGCCAGCAGTTACGGGACAGCCAATCAGCCCCAGCATTTT.

This clonotype was observed many times. The chain has TRBV12-3 or TRBV12-4 and TRBJ1-2, with D unresolved. The length of the CDR3 is 13 residues. Deletions cut 4 bases from V and 0 bases from J, with 6 bases between. The chain's CDR3 is CASSSTPNYGYTF. CDR3 coding DNA: TGTGCCAGCAGTTCTACACCTAACTATGGCTACACCTTC.

In its sample, this clonotype was seen many times. This rearrangement joins TRBV5-6 to TRBJ2-5, with 7 positions matching TRBD2. The J segment lost 5 bases and the V segment lost 0 bases, leaving 4 bases of the junction unmatched. CDR3 length: 14 residues. Germline values: CDR1 SGHDT, CDR2 YYEEEE. For the CDR3, the DNA is TGTGCCAGCAGCTTGGGACTAGCAGCGGAGACCCAGTACTTC. Its translation is CASSLGLAAETQYF.